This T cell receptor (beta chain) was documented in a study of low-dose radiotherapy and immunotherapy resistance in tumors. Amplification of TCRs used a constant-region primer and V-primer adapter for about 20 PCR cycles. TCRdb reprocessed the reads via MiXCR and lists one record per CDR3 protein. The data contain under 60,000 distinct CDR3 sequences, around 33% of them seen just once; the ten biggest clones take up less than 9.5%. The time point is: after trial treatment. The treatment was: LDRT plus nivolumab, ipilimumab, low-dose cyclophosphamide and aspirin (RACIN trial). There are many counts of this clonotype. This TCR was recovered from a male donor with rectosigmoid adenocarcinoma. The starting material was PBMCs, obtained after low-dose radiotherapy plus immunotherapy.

The CDR3 is CASSRLIADTQYF. As DNA, the CDR3 is TGTGCCAGCAGCCGCCTTATCGCAGATACGCAGTATTTT. The rearrangement joins TRBV3-1 to TRBJ2-3; D call uncertain. Germline V gene sequence: CDR1 LGHDT, CDR2 YNNKEL (reference sequence). Between the trimmed V and J ends, which lost 4 bases and 4 bases, there was a span of 9 bases. The CDR3 consists of 13 residues.